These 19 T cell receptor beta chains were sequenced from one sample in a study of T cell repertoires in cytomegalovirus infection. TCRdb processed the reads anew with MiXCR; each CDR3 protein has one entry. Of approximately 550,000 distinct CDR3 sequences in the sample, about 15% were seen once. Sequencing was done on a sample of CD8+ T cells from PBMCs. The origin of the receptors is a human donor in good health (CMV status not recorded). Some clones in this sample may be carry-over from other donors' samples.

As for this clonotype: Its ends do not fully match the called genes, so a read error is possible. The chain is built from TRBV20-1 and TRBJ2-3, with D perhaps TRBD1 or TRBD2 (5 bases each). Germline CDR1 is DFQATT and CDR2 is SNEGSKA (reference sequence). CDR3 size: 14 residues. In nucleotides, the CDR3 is TGCAGTGCCTTGGGGGTACAATACACAGATATGCAGTATTTT. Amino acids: CSALGVQYTDMQYF.

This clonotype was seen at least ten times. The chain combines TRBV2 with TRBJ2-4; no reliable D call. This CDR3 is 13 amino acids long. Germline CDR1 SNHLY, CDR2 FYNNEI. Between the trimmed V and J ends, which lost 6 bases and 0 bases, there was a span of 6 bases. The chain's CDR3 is CASRSLAKNIQYF. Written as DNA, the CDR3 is TGTGCCAGCAGGAGTTTAGCCAAAAACATTCAGTACTTC.

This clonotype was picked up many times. The CDR3 loop reads CASSLLWGEETQYF. The DNA for the CDR3 is TGTGCCAGCAGTTTGCTTTGGGGGGAAGAGACCCAGTACTTC. The chain uses TRBV27 and TRBJ2-5; the D gene is possibly TRBD2 (6 bases). Trimming left V 3 bases short and J 3 bases short, with 11 bases between. CDR3 length equals 14 residues. CDR1 is MNHEY, CDR2 SMNVEV, per germline (reference sequence).

This chain's CDR3 is CASSMASTQYF. The CDR3 nucleotides are TGTGCCAGTAGTATGGCCTCTACGCAGTATTTT. This rearrangement joins TRBV19 to TRBJ2-3; D not certain. Looked up from germline, CDR1 is LNHDA and CDR2 is SQIVND (reference sequence). The CDR3 is made up of 11 amino acids. Deletions cut 3 bases from V and 8 bases from J, with 6 bases between.

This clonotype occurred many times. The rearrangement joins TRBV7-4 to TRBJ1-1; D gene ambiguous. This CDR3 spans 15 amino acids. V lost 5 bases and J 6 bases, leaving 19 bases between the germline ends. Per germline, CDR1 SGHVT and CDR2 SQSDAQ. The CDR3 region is CASSALKTLRAEAFF. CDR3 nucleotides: TGTGCCAGCAGCGCCCTAAAGACGTTGAGGGCTGAAGCTTTCTTT.

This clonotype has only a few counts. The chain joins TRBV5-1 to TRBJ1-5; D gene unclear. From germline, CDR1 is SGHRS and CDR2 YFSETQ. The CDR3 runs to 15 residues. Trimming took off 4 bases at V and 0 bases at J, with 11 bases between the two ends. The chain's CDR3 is CASSTEGNSNQPQHF. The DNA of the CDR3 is TGCGCCAGCAGCACAGAGGGAAATAGCAATCAGCCCCAGCATTTT.

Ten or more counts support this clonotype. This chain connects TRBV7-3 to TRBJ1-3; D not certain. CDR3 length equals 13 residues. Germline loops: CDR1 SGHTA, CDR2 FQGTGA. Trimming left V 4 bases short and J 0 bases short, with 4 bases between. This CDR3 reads CASSSNSGNTIYF. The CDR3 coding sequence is TGTGCCAGCAGCTCCAACTCTGGAAACACCATATATTTT.

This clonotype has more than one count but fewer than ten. The CDR3 loop is CASSLNRAPYNEQFF. The CDR3 DNA is TGTGCCAGCAGTTTAAACAGGGCCCCCTACAATGAGCAGTTCTTC. The V call is TRBV28, the J call TRBJ2-1, with D perhaps TRBD1 (6 bases). V lost 2 bases and J lost 2, with 10 bases in between. In germline, CDR1 is MDHEN, CDR2 SYDVKM. The CDR3 is 15 amino acids.

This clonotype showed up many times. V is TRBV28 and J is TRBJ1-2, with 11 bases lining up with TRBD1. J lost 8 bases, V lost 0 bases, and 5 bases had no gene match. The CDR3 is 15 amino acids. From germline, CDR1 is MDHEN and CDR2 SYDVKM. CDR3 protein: CASSLWPGQGGGYTF. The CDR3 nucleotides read TGTGCCAGCAGTTTATGGCCGGGACAGGGGGGAGGCTACACCTTC.

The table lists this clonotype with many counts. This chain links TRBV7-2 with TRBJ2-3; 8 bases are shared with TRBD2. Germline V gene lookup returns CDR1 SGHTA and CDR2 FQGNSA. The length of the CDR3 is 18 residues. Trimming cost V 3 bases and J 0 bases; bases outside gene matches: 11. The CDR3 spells CASSFTLKRGPSTDTQYF. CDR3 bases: TGTGCCAGCAGCTTTACTCTCAAGCGGGGGCCTAGCACAGATACGCAGTATTTT. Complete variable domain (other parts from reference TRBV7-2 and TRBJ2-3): GAGVSQSPSNKVTEKGKDVELRCDPISGHTALYWYRQSLGQGLEFLIYFQGNSAPDKSGLPSDRFSAERTGGSVSTLTIQRTQQEDSAVYLCASSFTLKRGPSTDTQYFGPGTRLTVL.

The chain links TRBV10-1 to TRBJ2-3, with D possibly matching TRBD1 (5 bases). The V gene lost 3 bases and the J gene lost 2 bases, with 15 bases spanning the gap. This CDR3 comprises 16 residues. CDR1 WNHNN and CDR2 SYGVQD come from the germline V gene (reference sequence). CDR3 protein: CASSDRQTSITDTQYF. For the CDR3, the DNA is TGCGCCAGCAGTGACCGACAGACTTCCATCACAGATACGCAGTATTTT.

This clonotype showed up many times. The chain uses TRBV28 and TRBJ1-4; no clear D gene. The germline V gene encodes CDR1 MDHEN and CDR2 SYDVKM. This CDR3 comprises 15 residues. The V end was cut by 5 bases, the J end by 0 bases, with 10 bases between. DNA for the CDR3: TGTGCCAGCAGTAGGATACCTTCAACTAATGAAAAACTGTTTTTT. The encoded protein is CASSRIPSTNEKLFF.

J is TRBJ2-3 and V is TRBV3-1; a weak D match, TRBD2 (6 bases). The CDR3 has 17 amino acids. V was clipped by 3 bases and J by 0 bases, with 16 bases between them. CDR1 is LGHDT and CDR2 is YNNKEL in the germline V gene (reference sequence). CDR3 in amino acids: CASSQDSQRVSTDTQYF. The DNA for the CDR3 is TGTGCCAGCAGCCAGGACTCTCAGCGGGTTAGCACAGATACGCAGTATTTT.

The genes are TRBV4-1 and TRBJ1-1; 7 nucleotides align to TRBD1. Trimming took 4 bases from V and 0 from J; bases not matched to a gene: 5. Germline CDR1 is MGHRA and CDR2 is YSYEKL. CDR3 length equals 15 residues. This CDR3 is CASSLRDSMNTEAFF. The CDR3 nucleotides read TGCGCCAGCAGCCTCCGGGACAGCATGAACACTGAAGCTTTCTTT.

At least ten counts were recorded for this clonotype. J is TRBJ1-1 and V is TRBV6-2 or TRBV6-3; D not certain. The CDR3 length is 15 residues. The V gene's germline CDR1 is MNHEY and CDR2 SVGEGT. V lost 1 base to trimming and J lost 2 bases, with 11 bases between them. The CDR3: CASSYLRRPNTEAFF. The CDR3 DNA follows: TGTGCCAGCAGTTACTTGCGGCGGCCCAACACTGAAGCTTTCTTT.

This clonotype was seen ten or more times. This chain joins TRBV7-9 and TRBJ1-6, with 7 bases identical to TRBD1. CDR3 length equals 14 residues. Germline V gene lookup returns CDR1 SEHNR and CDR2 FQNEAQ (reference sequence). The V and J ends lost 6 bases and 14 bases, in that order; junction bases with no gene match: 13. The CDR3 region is CASSSTGLDFALHF. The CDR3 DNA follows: TGTGCCAGCAGTTCGACAGGGCTGGATTTCGCCCTCCACTTT. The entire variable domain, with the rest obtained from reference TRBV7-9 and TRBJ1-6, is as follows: DTGVSQNPRHKITKRGQNVTFRCDPISEHNRLYWYRQTLGQGPEFLTYFQNEAQLEKSRLLSDRFSAERPKGSFSTLEIQRTEQGDSAMYLCASSSTGLDFALHFGNGTRLTVT.

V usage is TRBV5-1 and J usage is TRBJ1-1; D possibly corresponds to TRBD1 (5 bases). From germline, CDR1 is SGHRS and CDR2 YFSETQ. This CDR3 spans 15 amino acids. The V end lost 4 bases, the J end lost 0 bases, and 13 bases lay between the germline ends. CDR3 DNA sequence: TGCGCCAGCAGCACCTCGTGGGGCATGAACACTGAAGCTTTCTTT. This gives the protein CASSTSWGMNTEAFF.

The CDR3 is CASSRYRDTDQETQYF. The CDR3 nucleotides read TGTGCCAGCAGCCGTTACCGGGACACCGACCAAGAGACCCAGTACTTC. V is TRBV14 and J is TRBJ2-5; D is perhaps TRBD1 (6 bases). This CDR3 has 16 amino acids. Germline V lookup: CDR1 SGHDN, CDR2 FVKESK. V was pared by 4 bases and J by 0 bases, with 15 bases between.

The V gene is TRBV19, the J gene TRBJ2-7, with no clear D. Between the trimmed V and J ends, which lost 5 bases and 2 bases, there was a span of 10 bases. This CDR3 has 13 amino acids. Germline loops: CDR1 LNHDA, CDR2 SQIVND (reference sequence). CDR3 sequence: CASSDDGTYEQYF. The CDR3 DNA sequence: TGTGCCAGTAGTGATGACGGAACCTACGAGCAGTACTTC.